The clone carrying this T cell receptor (beta chain) was seen a handful of times. Antigen specificity is unknown. Isolation yielded PBMCs, at least 7 million per sample, in every case. RNA extraction gave at least 5 micrograms of total RNA per sample. With a J-beta primer mix and a sample-barcoded 5' primer, a second PCR ran 7 to 11 cycles. Each cDNA was tagged by a template-switch adaptor containing 12 random nucleotides. TCRdb processed the 5' RACE reads anew with MiXCR; each CDR3 protein has one entry. This sample yields about a million distinct CDR3 sequences, of which roughly two fifths are seen a single time; about an eighth belongs to the top ten. Germline-derived CDR1 and CDR2 are MNHNY and SVGAGI (reference sequence). The length of the CDR3 is 16 residues. With V trimmed by 4 bases and J by 6 bases, 5 bases remained unmatched. The source of the sample is a study of blood T cells in healthy people across ages. Findings of the study overall: It was the long-lived donors that had more naive CD4+ cells and higher diversity than aged donors.

The rearrangement links TRBV6-6 to TRBJ2-1; 14 bases fit TRBD2. The sequence was collected from a man aged 18 to 35 in good health. Material for sequencing was blood. This CDR3 reads CASSSRLAGGPNEQFF. The CDR3 region has the DNA TGTGCCAGCAGTTCCAGACTAGCGGGGGGGCCCAATGAGCAGTTCTTC.